Each of the 8 T cell receptor beta chains below was sequenced from the same sample in a study of post-analysis software for immune sequencing data. Study-wide findings and caveats: With TRBV5-6, TRBV5-1 and TRBV20-1 included, about 5 TRBV segments were more frequent in patients than in controls.

TCR beta cDNA libraries included unique molecular identifiers. TCRdb ran MiXCR on the PCR reads and lists one entry per CDR3 protein. The sample lists 550,000 to 700,000 distinct CDR3 sequences, roughly two fifths seen once, with 1.5% to 2% in the top ten. These receptors have no identified antigens. Material for sequencing was blood. All receptors come from a girl between 10 and 17 years old with multiple sclerosis.

This clonotype was seen more than once but under ten times. The chain couples TRBV29-1 to TRBJ2-3; the match to TRBD1 covers 12 bases. V lost 5 bases, J lost 2 bases, and 8 bases stayed unmatched. CDR3 length equals 16 residues. From germline, CDR1 is SQVTM and CDR2 ANQGSEA. CDR3 residues: CSVSSGTGGVTDTQYF. CDR3 sequence (DNA): TGCAGCGTTTCATCCGGGACAGGGGGCGTCACAGATACGCAGTATTTT.

In its sample, this clonotype was seen a few times. This sequence joins TRBV7-8 and TRBJ2-7, with a possible D match to TRBD1 (6 bases). The V gene's germline CDR1 is SGHVS and CDR2 FQNEAQ. The CDR3 extends over 15 amino acids. Trimming pared 1 base from V and 5 bases from J, leaving 15 bases between. The CDR3 region is CASSLGESRGHEQYF. The DNA for the CDR3 is TGTGCCAGCAGCTTAGGCGAGTCCAGGGGTCACGAGCAGTACTTC.

V usage is TRBV12-3 or TRBV12-4 and J usage is TRBJ2-5; TRBD1 matches at 7 bases. The J call is uncertain, as TRBJ2-7 better fits the DNA end. The CDR3 contains 13 residues. DNA for the CDR3: TGTGCCATCTCCGGGACAGCCCTCCCCGAGCAGTACTTC. Translation: CAISGTALPEQYF.

The J gene is TRBJ2-1, the V gene TRBV20-1; D is unclear. Trimming stripped 3 bases from V and 8 bases from J, with 11 bases between. Germline assignment: CDR1 DFQATT and CDR2 SNEGSKA (reference sequence). This CDR3 contains 12 residues. The CDR3 protein is CSASSVEDEQFF. The CDR3 DNA sequence: TGCAGTGCTAGCTCGGTTGAGGATGAGCAGTTCTTC.

The rearrangement links TRBV7-8 to TRBJ2-7; 15 bases are shared with TRBD2. Judging by the DNA end, TRBJ2-5 fits better; the J call may be wrong. The V gene's germline CDR1 is SGHVS and CDR2 FQNEAQ. This CDR3 comprises 16 residues. The CDR3 sequence: CASSPRTSGGGGTQYF. The CDR3 coding sequence is TGTGCCAGCAGCCCGAGGACTAGCGGGGGGGGAGGGACCCAGTACTTC.

This clonotype occurred many times. One end of the junction is discordant with germline, which a read error may explain. CDR3 DNA: TGTGCCAGCAGTTTAGCAGGGCAGCCCCAGCATTTT. Encoded protein: CASSLAGQPQHF. This chain connects TRBV7-9 to TRBJ1-5; D may be TRBD1 (5 bases). Germline CDR1 and CDR2: SEHNR and FQNEAQ (reference sequence). The CDR3 contains 12 residues. The variable domain in full, completed from reference TRBV7-9 and TRBJ1-5, reads DTGVSQNPRHKITKRGQNVTFRCDPISEHNRLYWYRQTLGQGPEFLTYFQNEAQLEKSRLLSDRFSAERPKGSFSTLEIQRTEQGDSAMYLCASSLAGQPQHFGDGTRLSIL.

The V and J genes are TRBV7-9 and TRBJ2-3, with D unclear. V lost 7 bases to trimming and J lost 0 bases, with 11 bases between them. The CDR3 runs 14 residues. CDR1 and CDR2 (germline): SEHNR, FQNEAQ (reference sequence). The CDR3 region has the DNA TGTGCCAGCAAAAGGGATACTAGCACAGATACGCAGTATTTT. Protein product: CASKRDTSTDTQYF.

The chain links TRBV29-1 to TRBJ2-1; 8 bases are shared with TRBD2. This CDR3 comprises 13 residues. Trimming removed 6 bases from V and 2 bases from J; junction bases left unmatched: 3. The germline V gene has CDR1 SQVTM and CDR2 ANQGSEA. DNA of the CDR3: TGCAGCGTGGGAGCGGGGGCCTACAATGAGCAGTTCTTC. Protein sequence: CSVGAGAYNEQFF.